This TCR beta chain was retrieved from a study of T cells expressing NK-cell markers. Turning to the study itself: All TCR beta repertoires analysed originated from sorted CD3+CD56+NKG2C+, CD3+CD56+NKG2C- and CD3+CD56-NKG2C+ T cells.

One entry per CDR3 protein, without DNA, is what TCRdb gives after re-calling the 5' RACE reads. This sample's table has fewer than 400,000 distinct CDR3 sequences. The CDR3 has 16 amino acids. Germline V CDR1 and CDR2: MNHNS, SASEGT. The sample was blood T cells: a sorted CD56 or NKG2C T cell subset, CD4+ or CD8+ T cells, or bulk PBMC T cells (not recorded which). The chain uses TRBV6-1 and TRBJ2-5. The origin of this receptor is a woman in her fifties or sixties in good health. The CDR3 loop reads CASKSFPSAHQETQYF.